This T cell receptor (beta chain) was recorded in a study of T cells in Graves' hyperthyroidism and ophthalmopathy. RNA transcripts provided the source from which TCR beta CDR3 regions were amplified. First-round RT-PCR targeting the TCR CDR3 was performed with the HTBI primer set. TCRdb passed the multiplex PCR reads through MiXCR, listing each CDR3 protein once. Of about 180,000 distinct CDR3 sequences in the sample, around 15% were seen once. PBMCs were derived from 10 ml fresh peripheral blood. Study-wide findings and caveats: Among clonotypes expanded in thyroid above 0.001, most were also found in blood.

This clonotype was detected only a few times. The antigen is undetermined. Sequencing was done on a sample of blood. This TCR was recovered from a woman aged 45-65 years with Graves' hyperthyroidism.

CDR3 amino acids: CASSYGTAPRGTEAFF. The CDR3 region has the DNA TGTGCCAGCAGTTACGGGACAGCCCCGCGGGGCACTGAAGCTTTCTTT. This chain uses TRBV6-6 with TRBJ1-1; 7 bases are shared with TRBD1. V shed 2 bases and J 4 bases; nucleotides not matched to a gene: 10. Germline CDR1 reads MNHNY; CDR2 reads SVGAGI (reference sequence). The CDR3 has 16 residues.